This T cell receptor beta chain stems from a study of T cell responses to AZD1222 COVID-19 vaccine (dated by TCRdb to the early 2020s). Study-wide context: Because spike-specific TCR depth and breadth did not differ between the two schedules, AZD1222 recipients who got a second dose at roughly 4 weeks were pooled with those who got a second dose at roughly 12 weeks. TCR sequencing was performed for roughly 250 trial participants, of whom about 200 were given two doses of AZD1222 and 26 were given two doses of MenACWY control vaccine. Trial participants were enrolled by age into 18-55, 56-69 and 70-plus year subgroups, with around 140, 26 and 57 TCR-sequenced participants respectively.

Beyond this particular receptor, the publication reports: The vaccine-associated CD4 TCRs covered the entire spike protein, and the dominant responses fell in regions 160-218 and 743-854. Reportedly, close to half of the unique spike-specific TCRs recognized epitopes lying outside the regions that are mutated in the B.1.351 and B.1.1.7 variants. Participants were mostly white British, with more females than males. The authors suggested clonal diversity may have been underestimated. Because no day 14 peak-response samples were available, the repertoires could be characterized only after the peak T cell response. The 56-69-year group was small, and its depth increase did not reach significance, likely because of low power. After two AZD1222 doses, spike-specific TCR breadth and depth were significantly higher than at day 0 and than in MenACWY recipients. Conclusions about previously exposed vaccinees are limited, since just five to seven AZD1222 recipients were seropositive for SARS-CoV-2 at baseline.

Read against the paper, the sample's time point label means: baseline before first vaccination. Vaccinee samples came from UK trials COV001 and COV002, including a single-blind randomized controlled phase 2/3 trial of AZD1222 (ChAdOx1 nCoV-19) in healthy adults. Trial participant PBMC samples were collected at day 0 and day 28 after the second dose for TCRbeta chain sequencing. The CDR3 regions of human TCRbeta chains were subjected to immunosequencing. As for the authors' bioinformatics: TCRs in the repertoires were matched against a reference library of SARS-CoV-2-specific TCRs that had been generated with the MIRA antigen-specificity platform. Breadth was defined as the fraction of unique TCRs that were SARS-CoV-2-associated. Depth was defined as the fraction of total T cells that were SARS-CoV-2-associated. Using the MIRA data, each spike-specific TCR was assigned both to the spike region to which the TCR was reactive and to a CD4 or CD8 class. Log10-transformed breadth and depth values were compared by one-way ANOVA with Sidak's multiple comparisons tests. As stored in TCRdb, this immuneACCESS dataset retains in-frame rearrangements with V and J assigned. A fraction of the clones does not appear; measured against another copy, unresolved V genes explain less than half of the discrepancy, and the remainder lacks a known reason. The D gene and trimming were derived from the DNA, and the V and J assignments and clone size from that table. This sample holds 130,000 to 150,000 clones; about nine tenths were observed only once. Of the sample, roughly 3.1% falls within the top ten clones.

The CDR3 covers 12 residues, taking in both the cysteine and the phenylalanine. Just CDR3 DNA is preserved here, 36 bases in frame from base 1. Trimming removed 7 bases from V and 6 bases from J; the gene matches leave 2 bases unexplained. Points on this clone: Its antigen specificity is not known. Base qualities were left out, and no much larger clone turns up one base away.

The sequence links TRBV12-3 or TRBV12-4 to TRBJ2-1, with 8 middle bases fitting TRBD2. The sequence was collected from an adult in good health. Sequencing used peripheral blood, obtained on day 0 of AZD1222 vaccination. The CDR3 region reads CASNREGNEQFF. In nucleotide form, the sequence is TGTGCCAGCAACCGGGAGGGCAATGAGCAGTTCTTC.